This entry describes one TCR beta chain. This sample is drawn from a study of blood T cell repertoires in COVID-19. For the study at large: Acute-phase and convalescent COVID-19 samples originated in the United States, Italy and Spain. PBMCs, B-cell-depleted T cells, or T cells were the source of the cDNA or gDNA that made up the material.

Authors' analysis steps: Reference gene primers were amplified, and this amplification served to estimate nucleated cell counts. TCRdb's copy holds only in-frame clones and misses some; the assay was immunoSEQ multiplex PCR. The DNA was the basis for D and trimming; V, J and clone size are from that table. This table has about 200,000 clones, roughly nine tenths appearing once. With V trimmed by 0 bases and J by 1 base, 4 bases remained unmatched. Germline loops: CDR1 SGHNT, CDR2 YYREEE (reference sequence). This CDR3 has 16 residues. The sequencing sample was made of peripheral blood. The chain uses TRBV5-4 and TRBJ2-3; 8 bases align to TRBD2. The TCR comes from a woman aged 70 to 79 with acute or convalescent COVID-19. The CDR3 region has the DNA TGTGCCAGCAGCTTGGCCGGGGGGGTGGGCACAGATACGCAGTATTTT. It encodes CASSLAGGVGTDTQYF.